The 25 T cell receptor beta chains in this list originate from one sample, sequenced in a study of control samples from healthy donors and cancer patients. Here immunoSEQ multiplex PCR was the method, and the copy in TCRdb shows in-frame clones only, minus some. Among roughly 400,000 clones, approximately 90% were seen once, and the ten largest hold 5.5% to 7.5%. Sequencing was carried out using PBMCs. Receptors originate from a man aged 35 to 55 with head and neck cancer.

The V call is TRBV6-5, the J call TRBJ2-7, with D perhaps TRBD1 (5 bases). Germline values: CDR1 MNHEY, CDR2 SVGAGI. This CDR3 comprises 12 residues. Trimming cost V 6 bases and J 4 bases, with 10 bases left between them. The chain's CDR3 is CASRGVIYEQYF. The DNA of the CDR3 is TGTGCCAGCAGAGGGGTCATATACGAGCAGTACTTC.

The rearrangement uses TRBV11-2 and TRBJ2-1; a weak D match, TRBD2 (6 bases). The germline V and J ends were trimmed by 5 bases and 2 bases, with 13 bases remaining between them. CDR3 length: 15 amino acids. Germline CDR1 and CDR2: SGHAT and FQNNGV. The CDR3 bases are TGTGCCAGCAGCGGGCGACTAGAGCCCTACAATGAGCAGTTCTTC. This encodes CASSGRLEPYNEQFF. The full variable domain, in which reference TRBV11-2 and TRBJ2-1 provide the parts outside the CDR3, is EAGVAQSPRYKIIEKRQSVAFWCNPISGHATLYWYQQILGQGPKLLIQFQNNGVVDDSQLPKDRFSAERLKGVDSTLKIQPAKLEDSAVYLCASSGRLEPYNEQFFGPGTRLTVL.

Points on this clone: Other DNA variants within this sample encode the same CDR3. The CDR3 loop reads CASSAERGTDTQYF. The DNA of the CDR3 is TGTGCCAGCAGTGCAGAGCGGGGCACAGATACGCAGTATTTT. The chain couples TRBV6-4 to TRBJ2-3, with D possibly matching TRBD2 (6 bases). The CDR3 has 14 residues. V gave up 4 bases and J gave up 1 base, with 9 bases separating them. Germline V gives CDR1 MRHNA, CDR2 SNTAGT.

This chain links TRBV18 with TRBJ1-3, with TRBD1 matching 7 bases. Germline V gives CDR1 KGHSH, CDR2 LQKENI. Trimming at V came to 2 bases and at J to 1 base, leaving 2 bases not matched to a gene. The CDR3 is made up of 15 amino acids. CDR3 residues: CASSPSTGSGNTIYF. CDR3 in DNA: TGTGCCAGCTCACCATCGACAGGGTCTGGAAACACCATATATTTT.

This chain links TRBV10-3 with TRBJ1-1, with D perhaps TRBD1 (6 bases). In germline, CDR1 is ENHRY, CDR2 SYGVKD. The length of the CDR3 is 16 residues. Trimming shortened V by 3 bases and J by 0 bases, and 14 bases separated the two germline ends. The CDR3 spells CAISDRPRGMNTEAFF. DNA of the CDR3: TGTGCCATCAGTGACCGACCTAGGGGGATGAACACTGAAGCTTTCTTT.

The rearrangement uses TRBV24-1 and TRBJ2-1; TRBD2 aligns across 13 bases. V was pared by 4 bases and J by 5 bases, with 4 bases of the junction left unmatched. This CDR3 spans 16 amino acids. Germline V gives CDR1 KGHDR, CDR2 SFDVKD. CDR3 nucleotides: TGTGCCACCAGTGAGGGGGGACTAGCGGGGAACAATGAGCAGTTCTTC. It yields the protein CATSEGGLAGNNEQFF.

This clone has a single count. The chain couples TRBV9 to TRBJ2-2, with 7 bases lining up with TRBD1. V was pared by 1 base and J by 7 bases, with 4 bases of the junction left unmatched. The CDR3 runs to 14 residues. The V gene's germline CDR1 is SGDLS and CDR2 YYNGEE. The CDR3 DNA is TGTGCCAGCAGCGTAATGACAGGGTACGGGGAGCTGTTTTTT. Protein: CASSVMTGYGELFF.

The V call is TRBV4-3, the J call TRBJ1-6; D ambiguous. This CDR3 contains 14 residues. Germline V CDR1 and CDR2: LGHNA, YSLEER. Trimming stripped 4 bases from V and 8 bases from J, with 12 bases between. Written as DNA, the CDR3 is TGCGCCAGCAGCCTAGGGAAGTCCCATTCACCCCTCCACTTT. Encoded protein: CASSLGKSHSPLHF.

The V and J genes are TRBV9 and TRBJ2-1, with D maybe TRBD2 (6 bases). Trimming cost V 2 bases and J 6 bases, with 18 bases left between them. There are 16 residues in the CDR3. CDR1 is SGDLS and CDR2 is YYNGEE in the germline V gene. The CDR3 loop reads CASSVREGGRTNEQFF. For the CDR3, the DNA is TGTGCCAGCAGCGTCAGGGAAGGAGGGCGTACCAATGAGCAGTTCTTC.

The V gene is TRBV28, the J gene TRBJ2-7, with 8 bases fitting TRBD1. V shed 4 bases, J shed 4 bases, and the junction held 12 bases outside the gene matches. This CDR3 is 16 amino acids long. CDR1 and CDR2 (germline): MDHEN, SYDVKM. CDR3 sequence reads: CASSSATHRGWYEQYF. For the CDR3, the DNA is TGTGCCAGCAGTTCCGCCACGCACAGGGGGTGGTACGAGCAGTACTTC.

This chain uses TRBV28 with TRBJ1-5, with D maybe TRBD1 (5 bases). This CDR3 is built from 14 residues. The V and J ends lost 5 bases and 6 bases respectively, with 14 bases between them. Germline V gene lookup returns CDR1 MDHEN and CDR2 SYDVKM. CDR3 region: CASSVTEGGQPQHF. CDR3 bases: TGTGCCAGCAGTGTGACAGAAGGCGGTCAGCCCCAGCATTTT. Together with reference TRBV28 and TRBJ1-5, the CDR3 gives the full variable domain: DVKVTQSSRYLVKRTGEKVFLECVQDMDHENMFWYRQDPGLGLRLIYFSYDVKMKEKGDIPEGYSVSREKKERFSLILESASTNQTSMYLCASSVTEGGQPQHFGDGTRLSIL.

The chain uses TRBV10-3 and TRBJ2-1; maybe TRBD1 (5 bases). Trimming removed 3 bases from V and 6 bases from J, with 9 bases in between. The germline V gene encodes CDR1 ENHRY and CDR2 SYGVKD. The CDR3 loop spans 13 amino acids. This chain's CDR3 is CAISDNRSNEQFF. The CDR3 nucleotides read TGTGCCATCAGTGATAACAGGAGCAATGAGCAGTTCTTC.

The V call is TRBV19, the J call TRBJ1-5, with D unclear. Germline-derived CDR1 and CDR2 are LNHDA and SQIVND (reference sequence). The CDR3 consists of 11 residues. Trimming cost V 2 bases and J 9 bases, with 5 bases left between them. The chain's CDR3 is CASSIPGPQHF. The CDR3 coding sequence is TGTGCCAGTAGTATACCAGGGCCCCAGCATTTT.

There are a few counts of this clone. In the same sample, other DNA sequences code for this CDR3. The V gene is TRBV6-5, the J gene TRBJ1-1; D call uncertain. Germline loops: CDR1 MNHEY, CDR2 SVGAGI. The CDR3 has 11 amino acids. Trimming took off 6 bases at V and 2 bases at J, with 4 bases between the two ends. In DNA form, the CDR3 reads TGTGCCAGCAGCCGTAACACTGAAGCTTTCTTT. Translating gives CASSRNTEAFF.

This chain links TRBV4-1 with TRBJ2-3; D possibly uses TRBD1 or TRBD2 (6 bases each). Trimming shortened V by 1 base and J by 1 base, and 15 bases separated the two germline ends. Germline V gene data show CDR1 as MGHRA and CDR2 as YSYEKL. This CDR3 spans 17 amino acids. As DNA, the CDR3 is TGCGCCAGCAGCCAAGGGAGGGGGTCGAAGGGCACAGATACGCAGTATTTT. Its protein is CASSQGRGSKGTDTQYF.

This rearrangement joins TRBV7-9 to TRBJ2-2; D unresolved. Germline V gives CDR1 SEHNR, CDR2 FQNEAQ (reference sequence). V was trimmed by 3 bases and J by 6 bases, leaving 11 bases between them. The CDR3 runs to 14 residues. This CDR3 reads CASSLERVAGELFF. In DNA, the CDR3 is TGTGCCAGCAGCTTGGAAAGGGTCGCCGGGGAGCTGTTTTTT.

Remarks on this clone: A junction end diverges from the germline sequence, so it may reflect a read error. This chain uses TRBV7-3 with TRBJ2-1, with D tentatively TRBD2 (6 bases). The length of the CDR3 is 14 residues. Germline loops: CDR1 SGHTA, CDR2 FQGTGA. As DNA, the CDR3 is TGTGCCAGCGGCTTAGGGGACTCCAACAATGAGCAGTTCTTC. Translation: CASGLGDSNNEQFF.

The V and J genes are TRBV5-1 and TRBJ2-1; 10 bases match TRBD2. The ends lost 0 bases at V and 3 bases at J; junction bases unmatched: 3. CDR1 is SGHRS, CDR2 YFSETQ, per germline. The CDR3 runs 16 residues. CDR3 DNA sequence: TGCGCCAGCAGCTTGGCCAGCGGGGGGGTCTACAATGAGCAGTTCTTC. Its protein is CASSLASGGVYNEQFF.

This clone was recorded a few times. V is TRBV19 and J is TRBJ1-1, with unresolved D. CDR1 and CDR2 from the germline V gene are LNHDA and SQIVND (reference sequence). V was pared by 8 bases and J by 4 bases, with 17 bases between. CDR3 size: 14 residues. The CDR3 nucleotides read TGTGCCAGTGCTCAAGGCCAATCGGGCACTGAAGCTTTCTTT. Its translation: CASAQGQSGTEAFF.

With regard to this clone: Different DNA sequences within this sample yield the same CDR3. The chain joins TRBV15 to TRBJ2-7; D may be TRBD1 (6 bases). V lost 5 bases, J lost 1 base, and 9 bases lay in between. The length of the CDR3 is 13 residues. Germline V CDR1 and CDR2: LNHNV, YYDKDF (reference sequence). The chain's CDR3 is CATSRDMSYEQYF. Here the CDR3 DNA reads TGTGCCACCAGCCGGGACATGTCCTACGAGCAGTACTTC.

The genes are TRBV30 and TRBJ2-7; TRBD1 matches 9 bases. The CDR3 covers 13 residues. The V gene end was trimmed by 4 bases and the J gene end by 3 bases; junction bases not matched to a gene: 4. Germline lookup yields CDR1 GTSNPN and CDR2 SVGIG (reference sequence). CDR3: CAWKGQGIYEQYF. The DNA for the CDR3 is TGTGCCTGGAAGGGACAGGGAATCTACGAGCAGTACTTC. The full variable domain, rest sourced from reference TRBV30 and TRBJ2-7, is SQTIHQWPATLVQPVGSPLSLECTVEGTSNPNLYWYRQAAGRGLQLLFYSVGIGQISSEVPQNLSASRPQDRQFILSSKKLLLSDSGFYLCAWKGQGIYEQYFGPGTRLTVT.

J is TRBJ2-7 and V is TRBV2; TRBD1 or TRBD2 may be the D gene (5 bases each). This CDR3 comprises 11 residues. Germline CDR1 is SNHLY and CDR2 is FYNNEI. Trimming cost V 1 base and J 10 bases, with 8 bases left between them. DNA for the CDR3: TGTGCCAGCAGTGAAGGAGGGGCACAGTACTTC. This sequence encodes CASSEGGAQYF.

The chain joins TRBV4-1 to TRBJ2-1; unclear D gene. The length of the CDR3 is 15 residues. CDR1 is MGHRA, CDR2 YSYEKL, per germline. The V end lost 4 bases, the J end lost 8 bases, and 18 bases lay between the germline ends. The CDR3 DNA reads as TGCGCCAGCAGCCCGTTCGGTCCCCTCGAGGATGAGCAGTTCTTC. Protein product: CASSPFGPLEDEQFF.

V gene TRBV6-5 combines with J gene TRBJ1-1; D is unclear. This CDR3 comprises 13 residues. Germline CDR1 reads MNHEY; CDR2 reads SVGAGI. The V gene lost 2 bases and the J gene lost 1 base, with 5 bases spanning the gap. The CDR3 sequence: CASSYGGNTEAFF. In DNA form, the CDR3 reads TGTGCCAGCAGTTACGGCGGGAACACTGAAGCTTTCTTT.

CDR3 amino acids: CASSPARQPKTTNEKLFF. CDR3 nucleotide sequence: TGCGCCAGCAGCCCGGCGAGACAACCTAAAACAACTAATGAAAAACTGTTTTTT. This chain joins TRBV5-1 and TRBJ1-4, with no clear D. This CDR3 spans 18 amino acids. V lost 4 bases and J lost 0, with 19 bases in between. Per the germline V gene, CDR1 is SGHRS and CDR2 is YFSETQ. The full variable domain, rest sourced from reference TRBV5-1 and TRBJ1-4, is KAGVTQTPRYLIKTRGQQVTLSCSPISGHRSVSWYQQTPGQGLQFLFEYFSETQRNKGNFPGRFSGRQFSNSRSEMNVSTLELGDSALYLCASSPARQPKTTNEKLFFGSGTQLSVL.